These 28 T cell receptor beta chains originate from one sample sequenced in a study of T cells in localized non-small cell lung cancer. Clones were sequenced by immunoSEQ multiplex PCR, and TCRdb holds only the in-frame ones, with some missing. The sample consists of 55,000 to 75,000 clones, roughly 92% of them appearing once. The sample was peripheral blood, taken before any cancer treatment. The receptors come from a man aged 40-75 years with stage I lung adenocarcinoma.

The V and J genes are TRBV28 and TRBJ2-5; no firm D call. Trimming left V 3 bases short and J 5 bases short, with 10 bases between. Germline CDR1 reads MDHEN; CDR2 reads SYDVKM. This CDR3 is built from 13 residues. As DNA, the CDR3 is TGTGCCAGCAGTTTCTCCGAGGTGGAGACCCAGTACTTC. Protein: CASSFSEVETQYF.

CDR3 sequence (DNA): TGTGCCAGCAGACTGACAGGCAGCTCCTACGAGCAGTACTTC. Encoded protein: CASRLTGSSYEQYF. This chain joins TRBV6-4 and TRBJ2-7; tentatively, D is TRBD1 (6 bases). The CDR3 totals 14 residues. CDR1 and CDR2 from the germline V gene are MRHNA and SNTAGT. Trimming left V 6 bases short and J 0 bases short, with 12 bases between.

The V call is TRBV5-1, the J call TRBJ2-3, with 7 bases lining up with TRBD2. J gave up 0 bases and V 5 bases, and 6 bases lay outside the gene matches. The CDR3 sequence is 15 residues long. Per the germline V gene, CDR1 is SGHRS and CDR2 is YFSETQ. The CDR3 here is CASRRGSTSTDTQYF. As DNA, the CDR3 is TGCGCCAGCAGGCGGGGGTCAACTAGCACAGATACGCAGTATTTT.

This chain connects TRBV6-5 to TRBJ1-2; 8 positions agree with TRBD1. The germline V gene encodes CDR1 MNHEY and CDR2 SVGAGI. V shed 0 bases, J shed 6 bases, and the junction held 6 bases outside the gene matches. CDR3 length: 15 residues. The DNA of the CDR3 is TGTGCCAGCAGTTACTCGCAGGGGGCGGAGAATGGCTACACCTTC. This translates into CASSYSQGAENGYTF.

This sequence joins TRBV11-2 and TRBJ2-6; perhaps TRBD2 as D (6 bases). Germline V gene sequence: CDR1 SGHAT, CDR2 FQNNGV. The V end lost 2 bases, the J end lost 0 bases, and 11 bases lay between the germline ends. This CDR3 spans 17 amino acids. CDR3 loop: CASSLIGGTSGANVLTF. DNA of the CDR3: TGTGCCAGCAGCTTAATCGGCGGGACCTCTGGGGCCAACGTCCTGACTTTC.

This CDR3 reads CASSLERLRGPTDTQYF. CDR3 coding DNA: TGTGCCAGCAGCTTAGAACGGCTTAGGGGACCCACAGATACGCAGTATTTT. V and J are TRBV7-9 and TRBJ2-3; D is perhaps TRBD1 or TRBD2 (5 bases each). Germline CDR1 SEHNR, CDR2 FQNEAQ (reference sequence). The V end was cut by 1 base, the J end by 2 bases, with 16 bases between. The CDR3 loop spans 17 amino acids.

The V gene is TRBV19, the J gene TRBJ2-1, with 12 bases fitting TRBD2. Germline-derived CDR1 and CDR2 are LNHDA and SQIVND (reference sequence). This CDR3 spans 16 amino acids. The V segment lost 3 bases and the J segment 6 bases; nucleotides outside the gene matches: 6. CDR3: CASSMLAGGGLNEQFF. CDR3 sequence (DNA): TGTGCCAGTAGTATGCTAGCGGGAGGGGGCCTCAATGAGCAGTTCTTC.

This chain links TRBV4-1 with TRBJ2-5; TRBD2 aligns across 9 bases. The length of the CDR3 is 18 residues. Germline V gene sequence: CDR1 MGHRA, CDR2 YSYEKL. V trimming: 0 bases; J trimming: 3 bases; junction bases outside the gene matches: 11. In DNA form, the CDR3 reads TGCGCCAGCAGCCAAGAGGGAGGCCCGGGACTAGCAGAAGAGACCCAGTACTTC. Amino acid sequence: CASSQEGGPGLAEETQYF.

This clone was seen more than once but under ten times. The chain uses TRBV7-2 and TRBJ1-5; D is uncertain. V lost 5 bases and J 3 bases, leaving 8 bases between the germline ends. The germline gives CDR1 SGHTA, CDR2 FQGNSA. This CDR3 comprises 13 residues. CDR3 in amino acids: CASSRGINQPQHF. DNA for the CDR3: TGTGCCAGCAGCCGGGGAATCAATCAGCCCCAGCATTTT.

The J gene is TRBJ1-2, the V gene TRBV5-6; D may be TRBD1 (6 bases). V was clipped by 4 bases and J by 0 bases, with 13 bases between them. From germline, CDR1 is SGHDT and CDR2 YYEEEE. The CDR3 totals 15 residues. In DNA form, the CDR3 reads TGTGCCAGCAGCGGCGCGGACAGCACTAACTATGGCTACACCTTC. It encodes CASSGADSTNYGYTF.

The chain uses TRBV7-3 and TRBJ2-1, with a weak D call TRBD2 (6 bases). Germline loops: CDR1 SGHTA, CDR2 FQGTGA. With 1 base removed from V and 2 bases from J, the gap between germline ends came to 12 bases. CDR3 length equals 16 residues. The CDR3 region has the DNA TGTGCCAGCAGCTTAATGGGAATAGCGGCCTACAATGAGCAGTTCTTC. Translated: CASSLMGIAAYNEQFF.

V gene TRBV4-1 combines with J gene TRBJ2-2; no reliable D call. The CDR3 runs to 14 residues. Germline V gene data show CDR1 as MGHRA and CDR2 as YSYEKL. V was shortened by 1 base and J by 3 bases, with 6 bases between the two germline ends. Here the CDR3 reads CASSQGLYTGELFF. CDR3 in DNA: TGCGCCAGCAGCCAAGGGCTATACACCGGGGAGCTGTTTTTT.

The chain couples TRBV20-1 to TRBJ1-1, with no clear D. Trimming shortened V by 3 bases and J by 3 bases, and 5 bases separated the two germline ends. Looked up from germline, CDR1 is DFQATT and CDR2 is SNEGSKA (reference sequence). The CDR3 totals 11 residues. CDR3 DNA: TGCAGTGCTAGTATGTACACTGAAGCTTTCTTT. It codes for CSASMYTEAFF.

This chain's CDR3 is CASSLRGTGLPQPQHF. The DNA for the CDR3 is TGTGCCAGCAGTTTAAGGGGGACAGGGCTGCCTCAGCCCCAGCATTTT. This chain uses TRBV27 with TRBJ1-5; 9 nucleotides match TRBD1. Trimming took 2 bases from V and 6 from J; bases not matched to a gene: 8. The CDR3 runs 16 residues. Germline CDR1 and CDR2: MNHEY and SMNVEV (reference sequence).

DNA for the CDR3: TGTGCCAGCAGTACAAATAGCGGGAGCGGCACAGATACGCAGTATTTT. This encodes CASSTNSGSGTDTQYF. The rearrangement joins TRBV27 to TRBJ2-3; 9 bases line up with TRBD2. V shed 5 bases and J 1 base; nucleotides not matched to a gene: 7. This CDR3 has 16 amino acids. Germline V gene data show CDR1 as MNHEY and CDR2 as SMNVEV (reference sequence).

J is TRBJ1-2 and V is TRBV18; TRBD1 aligns across 9 bases. CDR3 length: 16 residues. From germline, CDR1 is KGHSH and CDR2 LQKENI. With V trimmed by 3 bases and J by 2 bases, 7 bases remained unmatched. The CDR3 loop is CASSPRPGTGNYGYTF. The CDR3 nucleotides read TGTGCCAGCTCACCCCGTCCCGGGACAGGGAACTATGGCTACACCTTC.

The rearrangement joins TRBV6-6 to TRBJ2-1; D gene ambiguous. CDR3 length: 13 residues. Germline lookup yields CDR1 MNHNY and CDR2 SVGAGI (reference sequence). V lost 6 bases to trimming and J lost 0 bases, with 6 bases between them. CDR3 amino acids: CASRSDSYNEQFF. DNA for the CDR3: TGTGCCAGCAGGTCCGACTCCTACAATGAGCAGTTCTTC.

J is TRBJ2-6 and V is TRBV10-3; D is undetermined. V was pared by 0 bases and J by 1 base, with 13 bases between. Germline V CDR1 and CDR2: ENHRY, SYGVKD. CDR3 length equals 18 residues. CDR3 bases: TGTGCCATCAGTGAGTCCACCACCGCACGGTCTGGGGCCAACGTCCTGACTTTC. This encodes CAISESTTARSGANVLTF.

The chain has TRBV13 and TRBJ2-1; TRBD2 matches 10 bases. The CDR3 contains 16 residues. V dropped 1 base and J dropped 4; count of bases not matched to a gene: 4. Germline V gene data show CDR1 as PRHDT and CDR2 as FYEKMQ (reference sequence). The CDR3 sequence is CASSLVASGGYNEQFF. In DNA form, the CDR3 reads TGTGCCAGCAGCTTAGTGGCTAGCGGGGGTTACAATGAGCAGTTCTTC.

The chain is built from TRBV29-1 and TRBJ1-1; D might be TRBD1 (5 bases). V lost 8 bases to trimming and J lost 5 bases, with 9 bases between them. This CDR3 is 10 amino acids long. Germline CDR1 reads SQVTM; CDR2 reads ANQGSEA. CDR3 sequence reads: CSITGTEAFF. CDR3 in DNA: TGCAGCATTACAGGAACTGAAGCTTTCTTT.

This clone was seen a handful of times. V usage is TRBV9 and J usage is TRBJ2-7, with D perhaps matching TRBD1 (6 bases). Germline V gives CDR1 SGDLS, CDR2 YYNGEE. This CDR3 is built from 15 residues. V lost 0 bases and J lost 0, with 10 bases in between. This CDR3 is CASSVGTVGSYEQYF. In DNA, the CDR3 is TGTGCCAGCAGCGTAGGGACAGTTGGCTCCTACGAGCAGTACTTC.

The chain couples TRBV5-4 to TRBJ1-1; D is unclear. The CDR3 contains 15 residues. Germline lookup yields CDR1 SGHNT and CDR2 YYREEE (reference sequence). V gave up 0 bases and J gave up 0 bases, with 9 bases separating them. This chain's CDR3 is CASSLGSTMNTEAFF. CDR3 DNA sequence: TGTGCCAGCAGCTTGGGAAGTACCATGAACACTGAAGCTTTCTTT.

This chain joins TRBV18 and TRBJ2-1; D ambiguous. V shed 3 bases and J shed 6 bases, with 9 bases lying between them. This CDR3 contains 13 residues. CDR1 is KGHSH and CDR2 is LQKENI in the germline V gene. CDR3 sequence reads: CASSPGTGNEQFF. The CDR3 DNA reads TGTGCCAGCTCACCTGGTACGGGCAATGAGCAGTTCTTC. Supplemented by reference TRBV18 and TRBJ2-1, the full variable domain reads NAGVMQNPRHLVRRRGQEARLRCSPMKGHSHVYWYRQLPEEGLKFMVYLQKENIIDESGMPKERFSAEFPKEGPSILRIQQVVRGDSAAYFCASSPGTGNEQFFGPGTRLTVL.

J is TRBJ1-3 and V is TRBV30, with D uncertain. V dropped 5 bases and J dropped 4 bases, with 15 bases sitting between them. Per germline, CDR1 GTSNPN and CDR2 SVGIG (reference sequence). The CDR3 has 14 amino acids. The CDR3 coding sequence is TGTGCCTGGGGACTGACGGGGAGAGGAAACACCATATATTTT. Translation gives CAWGLTGRGNTIYF.

This chain connects TRBV5-1 to TRBJ2-1; unclear D gene. Per germline, CDR1 SGHRS and CDR2 YFSETQ. Trimming took 4 bases from V and 3 from J, leaving 2 bases between them. The CDR3 is 11 residues long. As DNA, the CDR3 is TGCGCCAGCAGCGACTACAATGAGCAGTTCTTC. The encoded protein is CASSDYNEQFF.

This chain uses TRBV2 with TRBJ1-5; possibly TRBD1 for D (6 bases). Looked up from germline, CDR1 is SNHLY and CDR2 is FYNNEI. Trimming left V 9 bases short and J 2 bases short, with 17 bases between. The CDR3 totals 15 residues. In nucleotides, the CDR3 is TGTGCCAGTCGGTTGCGGGGGGCCGGCAATCAGCCCCAGCATTTT. Translated: CASRLRGAGNQPQHF.

The chain uses TRBV5-6 and TRBJ1-4; perhaps TRBD1 as D (6 bases). CDR1 and CDR2 (germline): SGHDT, YYEEEE. This CDR3 region has 14 residues. V gave up 2 bases and J gave up 8 bases, with 13 bases separating them. CDR3 bases: TGTGCCAGCAGCTTACAGGGCCCGAGAGAAAAACTGTTTTTT. Residues: CASSLQGPREKLFF.

This clone was seen only once. This chain links TRBV5-6 with TRBJ1-1; D ambiguous. Germline V gene data show CDR1 as SGHDT and CDR2 as YYEEEE. There are 15 residues in the CDR3. V dropped 0 bases and J dropped 0 bases, with 9 bases sitting between them. CDR3 DNA sequence: TGTGCCAGCAGCTTGGAAGCAACTCTGAACACTGAAGCTTTCTTT. Translation: CASSLEATLNTEAFF. Full variable domain (missing parts from reference TRBV5-6 and TRBJ1-1): DAGVTQSPTHLIKTRGQQVTLRCSPKSGHDTVSWYQQALGQGPQFIFQYYEEEERQRGNFPDRFSGHQFPNYSSELNVNALLLGDSALYLCASSLEATLNTEAFFGQGTRLTVV.